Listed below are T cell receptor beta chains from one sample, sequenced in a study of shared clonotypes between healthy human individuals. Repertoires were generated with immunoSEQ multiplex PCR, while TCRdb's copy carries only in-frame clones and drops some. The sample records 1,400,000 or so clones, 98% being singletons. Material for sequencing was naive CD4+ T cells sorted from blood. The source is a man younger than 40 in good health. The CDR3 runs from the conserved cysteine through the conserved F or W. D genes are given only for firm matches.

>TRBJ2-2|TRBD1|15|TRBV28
CASSFHRGVTGELFF
TGTGCCAGCAGTTTCCACAGGGGAGTCACCGGGGAGCTGTTTTTT
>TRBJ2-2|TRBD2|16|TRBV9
CASSTTSGTTTGELFF
TGTGCCAGCAGCACAACATCCGGGACTACCACCGGGGAGCTGTTTTTT
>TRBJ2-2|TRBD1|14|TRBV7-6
CASRGGYATGELFF
TGTGCCAGCAGAGGGGGCTACGCGACCGGGGAGCTGTTTTTT
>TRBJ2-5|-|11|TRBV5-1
CASSTEETQYF
TGCGCCAGCTCGACCGAAGAGACCCAGTACTTC
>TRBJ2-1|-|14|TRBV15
CATSREGLYNEQFF
TGTGCCACCAGCAGAGAGGGCCTTTACAATGAGCAGTTCTTC
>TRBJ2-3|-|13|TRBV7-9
CASSLAQTDTQYF
TGTGCCAGCAGCTTAGCACAGACAGATACGCAGTATTTT
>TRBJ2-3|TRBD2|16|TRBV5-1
CASRRLAGGYTDTQYF
TGCGCCAGCAGACGACTAGCGGGAGGGTACACAGATACGCAGTATTTT
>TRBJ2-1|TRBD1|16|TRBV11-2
CASRLPGQTLHNEQFF
TGTGCCAGCAGATTACCGGGACAGACCCTTCACAATGAGCAGTTCTTC
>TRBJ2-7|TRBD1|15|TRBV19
CASSSDRGSDYEQYF
TGTGCCAGTAGTTCCGACAGGGGTTCGGACTACGAGCAGTACTTC
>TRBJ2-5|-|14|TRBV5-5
CASSFPRPQETQYF
TGTGCCAGCAGCTTCCCTAGGCCCCAAGAGACCCAGTACTTC
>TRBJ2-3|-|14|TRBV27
CASRRPGEADAQYF
TGTGCCAGCAGGCGCCCAGGGGAGGCAGATGCGCAGTATTTT
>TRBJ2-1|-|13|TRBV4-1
CASSQFVSGEQFF
TGCGCCAGCAGCCAATTTGTTTCCGGCGAGCAGTTCTTC
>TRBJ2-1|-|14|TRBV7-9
CASSFSTGRHEQFF
TGTGCCAGCAGCTTTTCTACGGGGCGTCATGAGCAGTTCTTC
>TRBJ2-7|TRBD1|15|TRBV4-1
CASSQEQGVGYEQYF
TGCGCCAGCAGCCAAGAGCAGGGGGTGGGATACGAGCAGTACTTC